Presented here are 30 T cell receptor beta chains from one specimen sequenced in a study of T cells in Graves' hyperthyroidism and ophthalmopathy. Amplification of TCR beta CDR3 regions used RNA as the template. The HTBI primer set was used in a first-round RT-PCR of the TCR CDR3. TCRdb redid the calling of the multiplex PCR reads with MiXCR, one entry per CDR3 protein. The table has 280,000 or so distinct CDR3 sequences, about 16% seen once. The sequenced sample consisted of blood. The receptors here all came from a woman between 45 and 60 years old with Graves' hyperthyroidism that later progressed to Graves' ophthalmopathy.

This chain connects TRBV28 to TRBJ1-5; TRBD1 aligns across 9 bases. This CDR3 comprises 17 residues. Unmatched junction bases numbered 15, after V lost 5 bases and J lost 7 bases. CDR1 and CDR2 from the germline V gene are MDHEN and SYDVKM. CDR3 residues: CASSLNPGQGGGQPQHF. In nucleotides, the CDR3 is TGTGCCAGCAGTCTTAACCCGGGACAGGGCGGCGGACAGCCCCAGCATTTT.

There are many counts of this clonotype. The chain combines TRBV15 with TRBJ2-7, with a possible D match to TRBD1 (6 bases). V was trimmed by 1 base and J by 0 bases, leaving 10 bases between them. Germline V lookup: CDR1 LNHNV, CDR2 YYDKDF (reference sequence). The CDR3 is 15 residues long. CDR3 protein: CATSRGTESSYEQYF. In nucleotides, the CDR3 is TGTGCCACCAGCAGAGGGACAGAGAGCTCCTACGAGCAGTACTTC. Full variable domain (missing parts from reference TRBV15 and TRBJ2-7): DAMVIQNPRYQVTQFGKPVTLSCSQTLNHNVMYWYQQKSSQAPKLLFHYYDKDFNNEADTPDNFQSRRPNTSFCFLDIRSPGLGDTAMYLCATSRGTESSYEQYFGPGTRLTVT.

Ten or more counts support this clonotype. The chain recombines TRBV7-9 with TRBJ2-1; no definite D call. The CDR3 sequence is 16 residues long. Germline V gives CDR1 SEHNR, CDR2 FQNEAQ (reference sequence). Trimming shortened V by 1 base and J by 0 bases, and 10 bases separated the two germline ends. CDR3 bases: TGTGCCAGCAGCTTAGTTCGGCGACTCTCCTACAATGAGCAGTTCTTC. Translating it yields CASSLVRRLSYNEQFF.

The chain recombines TRBV28 with TRBJ1-3; TRBD1 agrees at 10 bases. The CDR3 loop spans 16 amino acids. J gave up 2 bases and V 1 base, and 2 bases lay outside the gene matches. Germline values: CDR1 MDHEN, CDR2 SYDVKM. Here the CDR3 reads CASSLFGQGAGNTIYF. The CDR3 bases are TGTGCCAGCAGTTTATTTGGACAGGGGGCTGGAAACACCATATATTTT.

In its sample, this clonotype was seen many times. V and J are TRBV9 and TRBJ1-3, with TRBD1 matching over 9 bases. From germline, CDR1 is SGDLS and CDR2 YYNGEE. The CDR3 consists of 14 residues. V lost 2 bases, J lost 7 bases, and 4 bases stayed unmatched. For the CDR3, the DNA is TGTGCCAGCAGCGTCGGGACAGGGCGGAACACCATATATTTT. Translating it yields CASSVGTGRNTIYF.

This clonotype has more than one count but fewer than ten. The J gene is TRBJ2-7, the V gene TRBV6-4; D is perhaps TRBD1 (7 bases). This CDR3 is 15 amino acids long. Germline-derived CDR1 and CDR2 are MRHNA and SNTAGT. V gave up 4 bases and J gave up 3 bases, with 16 bases separating them. In DNA, the CDR3 is TGTGCCAGCAGTGTTGAGACAGGGAGGAACTACGAGCAGTACTTC. As protein: CASSVETGRNYEQYF.

The sample holds many counts of this clonotype. This chain links TRBV7-8 with TRBJ2-1; 11 bases match TRBD2. Trimming at V came to 5 bases and at J to 0 bases, leaving 12 bases not matched to a gene. Germline V gene sequence: CDR1 SGHVS, CDR2 FQNEAQ. This CDR3 is built from 19 residues. CDR3 nucleotides: TGTGCCAGCAGCCCCTCTACTAGCGGGAGCGCCGGCTCCTACAATGAGCAGTTCTTC. This gives the protein CASSPSTSGSAGSYNEQFF.

Many counts were recorded for this clonotype. The V and J genes are TRBV27 and TRBJ1-6; D is unresolved. CDR3 length: 14 residues. V was pared by 0 bases and J by 11 bases, with 11 bases between. Germline assignment: CDR1 MNHEY and CDR2 SMNVEV (reference sequence). The CDR3 coding sequence is TGTGCCAGCAGTTTATCGAGGAGTGGGCCACCCCTCCACTTT. Residues: CASSLSRSGPPLHF.

This clonotype was observed many times. J is TRBJ2-7 and V is TRBV5-1; the D gene is possibly TRBD2 (5 bases). The CDR3 is made up of 14 amino acids. The ends were cut back, 0 bases at V and 6 bases at J, with 13 bases in the middle. Germline V gene sequence: CDR1 SGHRS, CDR2 YFSETQ. CDR3 in DNA: TGCGCCAGCAGCTTGGATCCCCGACGGGGCGAGCAGTACTTC. It codes for CASSLDPRRGEQYF.

Many counts were recorded for this clonotype. This chain uses TRBV19 with TRBJ1-6; 8 nucleotides align to TRBD1. The CDR3 has 13 amino acids. Germline CDR1 reads LNHDA; CDR2 reads SQIVND (reference sequence). After removal of 9 bases from V and 9 bases from J, the junction contained 7 bases not matched to a gene. This chain's CDR3 is CASTEDRGSPLHF. The CDR3 nucleotides are TGTGCCAGCACCGAAGACAGGGGTTCACCCCTCCACTTT.

The rearrangement links TRBV9 to TRBJ2-3; no reliable D call. Per germline, CDR1 SGDLS and CDR2 YYNGEE. V was cut by 0 bases and J by 0 bases, with 8 bases left in between. The CDR3 totals 15 residues. The CDR3 reads CASSVAPTSTDTQYF. The CDR3 DNA is TGTGCCAGCAGCGTAGCTCCGACTAGCACAGATACGCAGTATTTT.

This clonotype was seen repeatedly, ten times or more. The chain joins TRBV7-6 to TRBJ2-5; 7 nucleotides line up with TRBD2. Germline loops: CDR1 SGHVS, CDR2 FNYEAQ. The CDR3 totals 17 residues. Losses at the gene ends were 3 bases for V and 3 bases for J; bases not matched to a gene: 13. The DNA for the CDR3 is TGTGCCAGCAGCTTCCCGCTGGGCGGGAGTGGAGAAGAGACCCAGTACTTC. Its translation: CASSFPLGGSGEETQYF.

Many counts were recorded for this clonotype. The chain couples TRBV12-3 or TRBV12-4 to TRBJ1-6; a possible D gene is TRBD1 (5 bases). This CDR3 region has 15 residues. V was clipped by 5 bases and J by 10 bases, with 18 bases between them. CDR3 nucleotide sequence: TGTGCCAGCAGTCGGCTATCGGGGGTATGGTCACCCCTCCACTTT. Protein: CASSRLSGVWSPLHF.

This clonotype was observed many times. This CDR3 is CSPGTLQETQYF. The CDR3, as DNA: TGCAGCCCGGGGACGCTACAAGAGACCCAGTACTTC. The chain recombines TRBV29-1 with TRBJ2-5; D assignment may be TRBD1 or TRBD2 (5 bases each). The CDR3 has 12 residues. V was clipped by 8 bases and J by 2 bases, with 12 bases between them. Germline lookup yields CDR1 SQVTM and CDR2 ANQGSEA.

Points on this clonotype: The missing conserved phenylalanine or tryptophan at the end of this CDR3 makes a read error likely. The limits of the CDR3 on the DNA are not certain, so only TCRdb's listed CDR3 is given. The chain links TRBV30 to TRBJ1-2. The CDR3 extends over 13 residues, inclusive of both ends. From germline, CDR1 is GTSNPN and CDR2 SVGIG (reference sequence). CDR3: CAWSVDENYGYTL.

The chain couples TRBV5-1 to TRBJ1-1; D uncertain. Germline CDR1 reads SGHRS; CDR2 reads YFSETQ. V lost 3 bases and J 5 bases, leaving 17 bases between the germline ends. The CDR3 length is 15 residues. CDR3 bases: TGCGCCAGCAGCTCGGTACGAGGGTTGGTAACTGAAGCTTTCTTT. Translating gives CASSSVRGLVTEAFF.

The table lists this clonotype with many counts. The gene calls are TRBV11-1 and TRBJ2-3; D is ambiguous. The V end lost 0 bases, the J end lost 5 bases, and 6 bases lay between the germline ends. Germline V gene data show CDR1 as SGHAT and CDR2 as FQDESV (reference sequence). The CDR3 runs 13 residues. CDR3 sequence: CASSLASIDTQYF. In DNA form, the CDR3 reads TGTGCCAGCAGCTTAGCGTCGATAGATACGCAGTATTTT.

This clonotype has ten or more counts. CDR3 nucleotides: TGTGCCAGCAGGCAGGGGCTATTCTACGAGCAGTACTTC. This sequence encodes CASRQGLFYEQYF. The rearrangement links TRBV25-1 to TRBJ2-7; D might be TRBD1 (6 bases). This CDR3 is built from 13 residues. The ends were cut back, 6 bases at V and 3 bases at J, with 12 bases in the middle. Germline-derived CDR1 and CDR2 are MGHDK and SYGVNS.

On this clonotype: This may come from a read error, since a much larger clone is one base off. The chain carries TRBV5-1 and TRBJ2-7; TRBD2 matches at 8 bases. Trimming at V came to 7 bases and at J to 2 bases, leaving 11 bases not matched to a gene. The CDR3 covers 15 residues. Germline V gives CDR1 SGHRS, CDR2 YFSETQ. This CDR3 reads CASQIMASGPYEQYF. CDR3 nucleotide sequence: TGCGCCAGCCAAATAATGGCTAGCGGGCCCTACGAGCAGTACTTC.

This clonotype was counted ten times or more. The rearrangement joins TRBV6-1 to TRBJ2-7; unclear D gene. Germline V gives CDR1 MNHNS, CDR2 SASEGT. The CDR3 contains 14 residues. V lost 1 base and J lost 2, with 9 bases in between. CDR3 DNA: TGTGCCAGCAGTGAAGGTCCAGTAACCTACGAGCAGTACTTC. Protein sequence: CASSEGPVTYEQYF.

This CDR3 is CASSFPATGGGGEQYF. CDR3 DNA: TGTGCCAGCAGTTTCCCTGCCACGGGAGGCGGTGGCGAGCAGTACTTC. The chain joins TRBV28 to TRBJ2-7; 7 bases map to TRBD2. Germline V gives CDR1 MDHEN, CDR2 SYDVKM. The CDR3 runs to 16 residues. The V gene end was trimmed by 3 bases and the J gene end by 6 bases; junction bases not matched to a gene: 14. The full variable domain, in which reference TRBV28 and TRBJ2-7 provide the parts outside the CDR3, is DVKVTQSSRYLVKRTGEKVFLECVQDMDHENMFWYRQDPGLGLRLIYFSYDVKMKEKGDIPEGYSVSREKKERFSLILESASTNQTSMYLCASSFPATGGGGEQYFGPGTRLTVT.

The chain links TRBV9 to TRBJ2-1, with D unresolved. This CDR3 contains 14 residues. V shed 2 bases and J shed 4 bases, with 10 bases lying between them. Germline loops: CDR1 SGDLS, CDR2 YYNGEE. In DNA form, the CDR3 reads TGTGCCAGCAGCGTTGAGGACCTATACAATGAGCAGTTCTTC. Amino acids: CASSVEDLYNEQFF.

This clonotype has ten or more counts. The rearrangement uses TRBV6-1 and TRBJ2-3; possibly TRBD1 for D (6 bases). Trimming left V 10 bases short and J 4 bases short, with 12 bases between. The CDR3 extends over 12 amino acids. Germline V lookup: CDR1 MNHNS, CDR2 SASEGT. The CDR3 DNA reads TGTGCCACGGAACAGGGTTCAGATACGCAGTATTTT. It is translated as CATEQGSDTQYF.

This clonotype was counted at least ten times. This rearrangement joins TRBV28 to TRBJ1-2; 9 bases map to TRBD1. The CDR3 runs to 15 residues. V shed 6 bases, J shed 7 bases, and the junction held 12 bases outside the gene matches. Germline loops: CDR1 MDHEN, CDR2 SYDVKM. The CDR3 region is CASRSTGGGLGGYTF. The CDR3, as DNA: TGTGCCAGCAGATCAACAGGGGGCGGTCTAGGTGGCTACACCTTC.

As concerns this clonotype: This may stem from a read error, because a much larger clone lies one nucleotide away. This rearrangement joins TRBV6-1 to TRBJ1-1, with D maybe TRBD1 (5 bases). This CDR3 region has 13 residues. The germline V gene encodes CDR1 MNHNS and CDR2 SASEGT. V was clipped by 7 bases and J by 7 bases, with 16 bases between them. In DNA form, the CDR3 reads TGTGCCAGCATTGGGGCAGGGTACGTTGAAGCTTTCTTT. This sequence encodes CASIGAGYVEAFF.

This clonotype was observed at least ten times. The rearrangement uses TRBV6-2 or TRBV6-3 and TRBJ2-1; 10 bases are a match to TRBD2. J was trimmed by 7 bases and V by 2 bases; bases with no gene match: 5. Per germline, CDR1 MNHEY and CDR2 SVGEGT. The CDR3 is made up of 15 amino acids. In DNA, the CDR3 is TGTGCCAGCAGTTACGTACTAGCGGGAAAGAATGAGCAGTTCTTC. The encoded protein is CASSYVLAGKNEQFF.

The chain links TRBV3-1 to TRBJ2-7; 9 bases agree with TRBD2. Germline loops: CDR1 LGHDT, CDR2 YNNKEL (reference sequence). Unmatched junction bases numbered 12, after V lost 1 base and J lost 2 bases. This CDR3 comprises 18 residues. The CDR3: CASSQGFGLAPLAYEQYF. In DNA form, the CDR3 reads TGTGCCAGCAGCCAAGGATTCGGACTAGCGCCCCTAGCCTACGAGCAGTACTTC.

The table lists this clonotype with many counts. The gene calls are TRBV15 and TRBJ1-2; no definite D call. The germline CDR1 and CDR2 sequences are LNHNV and YYDKDF (reference sequence). V lost 0 bases, J lost 5 bases, and 13 bases lay in between. The CDR3 has 15 residues. CDR3 sequence: CATSRDLGGLYGYTF. CDR3 in DNA: TGTGCCACCAGCAGAGATCTCGGAGGGCTTTATGGCTACACCTTC.

This clonotype was recorded at least ten times. The chain carries TRBV18 and TRBJ2-1; no clear D. Germline loops: CDR1 KGHSH, CDR2 LQKENI. The CDR3 runs 16 residues. Between the trimmed V and J ends, which lost 0 bases and 7 bases, there was a span of 16 bases. The CDR3: CASSPPRTFVENEQFF. The CDR3 bases are TGTGCCAGCTCACCACCACGCACGTTCGTGGAGAATGAGCAGTTCTTC.

This clonotype has at least ten counts. V gene TRBV5-1 combines with J gene TRBJ2-2, with TRBD2 matching over 11 bases. The CDR3 consists of 18 residues. Germline V lookup: CDR1 SGHRS, CDR2 YFSETQ. V lost 4 bases to trimming and J lost 1 base; unmatched junction nucleotides: 9. CDR3 bases: TGCGCCAGCAGCCCCTGGGCAACTAGCGGGAGGAACACCGGGGAGCTGTTTTTT. Amino acid sequence: CASSPWATSGRNTGELFF.